These 13 T cell receptor beta chains were sequenced from one sample in a study of Graves' ophthalmopathy and Graves' hyperthyroidism. Amplified material comprised TCR beta CDR3 regions derived from RNA transcripts. A first-round RT-PCR used HTBI primers, followed by a second-round multiplex PCR. Via MiXCR, TCRdb re-called the multiplex PCR reads, giving one row per CDR3 protein. The sample gives about 400,000 distinct CDR3 sequences, around a fifth of which show up once; 2.5% to 3.5% is in the top ten. Specimen: peripheral blood. These receptors originate from a woman between 18 and 29 years old with stable Graves' hyperthyroidism.

This clonotype was counted many times. The chain joins TRBV25-1 to TRBJ2-2; D is perhaps TRBD2 (7 bases). Germline CDR1 reads MGHDK; CDR2 reads SYGVNS. The CDR3 extends over 16 amino acids. V lost 3 bases and J lost 2, with 13 bases in between. CDR3 sequence: CASSDNREGNTGELFF. The DNA of the CDR3 is TGTGCCAGCAGTGATAACAGGGAGGGAAACACCGGGGAGCTGTTTTTT.

This clonotype was seen many times. J is TRBJ1-5 and V is TRBV28; the D gene is possibly TRBD1 (6 bases). V was cut by 3 bases and J by 5 bases, with 11 bases left in between. This CDR3 spans 14 amino acids. Germline CDR1 reads MDHEN; CDR2 reads SYDVKM. The CDR3 region has the DNA TGTGCCAGCAGTTTTTGGGCAGGGGATCAGCCCCAGCATTTT. Encoded protein: CASSFWAGDQPQHF.

In its sample, this clonotype was seen many times. The V and J genes are TRBV20-1 and TRBJ2-2; 7 bases match TRBD1. This CDR3 has 12 amino acids. The V gene's germline CDR1 is DFQATT and CDR2 SNEGSKA (reference sequence). The V gene end was trimmed by 5 bases and the J gene end by 6 bases; junction bases not matched to a gene: 3. CDR3 bases: TGCAGTGCTCCGACAGGGTCCGGGGAGCTGTTTTTT. It specifies CSAPTGSGELFF.

The chain links TRBV20-1 to TRBJ2-7, with D uncertain. From germline, CDR1 is DFQATT and CDR2 SNEGSKA (reference sequence). The CDR3 length is 14 residues. The germline V and J ends were trimmed by 5 bases and 0 bases, with 14 bases remaining between them. DNA for the CDR3: TGCAGTGCTCCAAGGACGGCCGGCTCCTACGAGCAGTACTTC. The encoded protein is CSAPRTAGSYEQYF.

This clonotype has a count of ten or more. The V and J genes are TRBV6-5 and TRBJ2-4; 14 bases line up with TRBD2. This CDR3 comprises 18 residues. Per the germline V gene, CDR1 is MNHEY and CDR2 is SVGAGI. V trimming: 5 bases; J trimming: 8 bases; junction bases outside the gene matches: 14. This CDR3 reads CASSTRPGTSGSSDIQYF. The CDR3 nucleotides are TGTGCCAGCAGTACAAGACCCGGGACTAGCGGGAGTTCGGACATTCAGTACTTC.

CDR3 loop: CASRPPPGTGGGYTF. In DNA form, the CDR3 reads TGTGCCAGCAGACCACCCCCCGGGACAGGGGGCGGGTACACCTTC. V is TRBV12-3 or TRBV12-4 and J is TRBJ1-2; 12 nucleotides line up with TRBD1. The CDR3 is 15 residues long. V dropped 6 bases and J dropped 11; count of bases not matched to a gene: 13.

This chain links TRBV11-2 with TRBJ2-5, with 10 bases lining up with TRBD1. Germline CDR1 SGHAT, CDR2 FQNNGV. V was clipped by 8 bases and J by 4 bases; unmatched bases: 19. CDR3 length: 18 amino acids. The CDR3: CASRSTDRGRWGRETQYF. As DNA, the CDR3 is TGTGCCAGCCGTTCCACAGACAGGGGGCGATGGGGTAGAGAGACCCAGTACTTC.

This clonotype was counted ten times or more. The chain employs TRBV18 and TRBJ2-7; the D gene is possibly TRBD1 (5 bases). V was shortened by 3 bases and J by 5 bases, with 11 bases between the two germline ends. The CDR3 is made up of 13 amino acids. The germline V gene has CDR1 KGHSH and CDR2 LQKENI. The CDR3 region has the DNA TGTGCCAGCTCACCCCCCAGCAGGGACGAGCAGTACTTC. As protein: CASSPPSRDEQYF.

In its sample, this clonotype was seen many times. The V call is TRBV6-5, the J call TRBJ2-7; 8 nucleotides agree with TRBD1. The ends lost 10 bases at V and 6 bases at J; junction bases unmatched: 11. The CDR3 sequence is 13 residues long. Germline CDR1 MNHEY, CDR2 SVGAGI. The CDR3 spells CATSPGTGGEQYF. CDR3 in DNA: TGTGCCACCTCACCCGGGACAGGCGGCGAGCAGTACTTC.

The chain uses TRBV2 and TRBJ2-5; no firm D call. CDR3 size: 16 residues. Trimming cost V 5 bases and J 0 bases, with 16 bases left between them. Germline loops: CDR1 SNHLY, CDR2 FYNNEI. The CDR3, as DNA: TGTGCCAGCAGTTTATTTCGGCTCTCGTACCAAGAGACCCAGTACTTC. Its translation: CASSLFRLSYQETQYF.

This clonotype was recorded at least ten times. J is TRBJ1-2 and V is TRBV10-3; no definite D call. CDR3 size: 11 residues. CDR1 and CDR2 (germline): ENHRY, SYGVKD. V lost 9 bases and J lost 5, with 10 bases in between. This CDR3 is CAITRGYGYTF. The CDR3 DNA sequence: TGTGCCATTACGCGCGGATATGGCTACACCTTC.

Here the CDR3 DNA reads TGTGCCAGTAGAATAACAGGGTCCTCTCAGCCCCAGCATTTT. Its protein is CASRITGSSQPQHF. The rearrangement joins TRBV19 to TRBJ1-5; possible D gene TRBD1, 6 bases. This CDR3 contains 14 residues. V was clipped by 6 bases and J by 6 bases, with 15 bases between them. Germline loops: CDR1 LNHDA, CDR2 SQIVND (reference sequence).

As for this clonotype: A much larger clone is a single base away; this may be a read error. The chain joins TRBV5-1 to TRBJ2-5, with D tentatively TRBD2 (6 bases). The CDR3 is 15 residues long. The germline CDR1 and CDR2 sequences are SGHRS and YFSETQ. CDR3 in DNA: TGCGCCAGCAGCTCAGGCGGGACGATCCAAGTGACCCAGTACTTC. Amino acids: CASSSGGTIQVTQYF.